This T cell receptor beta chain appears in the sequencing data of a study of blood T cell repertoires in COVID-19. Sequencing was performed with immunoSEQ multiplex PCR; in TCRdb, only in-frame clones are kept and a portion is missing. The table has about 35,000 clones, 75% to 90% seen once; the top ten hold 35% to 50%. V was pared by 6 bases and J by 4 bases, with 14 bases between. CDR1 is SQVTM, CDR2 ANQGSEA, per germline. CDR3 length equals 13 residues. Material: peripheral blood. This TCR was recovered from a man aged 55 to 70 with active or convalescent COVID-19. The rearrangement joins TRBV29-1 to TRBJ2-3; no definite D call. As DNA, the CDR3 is TGCAGCGTCGATTCTTCTGGGCCAGATACGCAGTATTTT. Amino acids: CSVDSSGPDTQYF.